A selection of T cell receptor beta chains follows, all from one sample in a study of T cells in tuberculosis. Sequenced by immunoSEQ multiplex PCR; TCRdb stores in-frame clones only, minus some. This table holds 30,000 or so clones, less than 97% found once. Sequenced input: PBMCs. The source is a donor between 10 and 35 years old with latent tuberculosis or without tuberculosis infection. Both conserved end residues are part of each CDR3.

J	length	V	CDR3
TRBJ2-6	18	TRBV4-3	CASSHGTGLNSGANVLTF
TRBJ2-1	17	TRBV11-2	CASSRDILAGRSGEQFF
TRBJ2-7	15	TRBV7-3	CASSSRGTSDNEQYF
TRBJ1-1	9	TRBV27	CAGASEAFF
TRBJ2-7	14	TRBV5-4	CASSFGQGVGEQYF
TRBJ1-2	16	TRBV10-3	CAISESPGQDSYGYTF
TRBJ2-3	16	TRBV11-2	CASSLGRNPGPYTQYF
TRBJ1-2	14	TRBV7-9	CASSLEVPGKGYTF
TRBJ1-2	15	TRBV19	CASRSPGQNRNGYTF
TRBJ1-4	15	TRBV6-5	CASSSAGGSNEKLFF
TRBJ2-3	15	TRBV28	CASSRGGTRTDTQYF
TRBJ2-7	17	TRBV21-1	CASSRHGPGQVVGEQYF
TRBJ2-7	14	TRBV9	CASSPRGPSYEQYF
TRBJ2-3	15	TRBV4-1	CASSQEVQVGDTQYF
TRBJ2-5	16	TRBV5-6	CASSFATGTHQETQYF
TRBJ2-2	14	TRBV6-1	CASRPQGWAGELFF
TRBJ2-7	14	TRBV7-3	CASSLDGNTGEQYF
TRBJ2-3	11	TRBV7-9	CASSPQNTQYF
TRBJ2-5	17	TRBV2	CASSPGGSGGVQETQYF
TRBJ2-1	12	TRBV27	CASSLTGIEQFF
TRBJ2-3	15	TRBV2	CASSFRGGIADTQYF
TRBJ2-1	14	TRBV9	CASSTGGSSNEQFF
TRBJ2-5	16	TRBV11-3	CASSPGRKGARETQYF
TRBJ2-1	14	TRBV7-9	CASSFGTGLNEQFF
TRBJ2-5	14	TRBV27	CASRVRGLWETQYF
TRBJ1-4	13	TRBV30	CAWRGTGIEKLFF
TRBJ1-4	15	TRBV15	CATSRDTQGNEKLFF
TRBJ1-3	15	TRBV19	CASSMGPSSGNTIYF
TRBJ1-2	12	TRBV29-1	CSVPGQGYGYTF
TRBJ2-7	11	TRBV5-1	CASSAGGEQYF
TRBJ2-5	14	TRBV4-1	CASSQAKLIETQYF
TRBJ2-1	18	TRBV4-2	CASSQELAGVVGYNEQFF
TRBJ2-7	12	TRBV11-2	CASSPLTYEQYF
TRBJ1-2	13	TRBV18	CASSRAQVDGYTF
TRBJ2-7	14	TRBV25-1	CASQGLAGPHEQYF
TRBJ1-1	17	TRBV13	CASSYRTGLGENTEAFF
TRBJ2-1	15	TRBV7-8	CASNPQSGGRNEQFF
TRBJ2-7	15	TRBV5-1	CASSLGAGDSYEQYF
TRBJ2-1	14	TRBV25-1	CASLGQGFYNEQFF
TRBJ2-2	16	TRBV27	CASSPQGAGNTGELFF
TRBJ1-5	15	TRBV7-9	CASSLAGVGNQPQHF
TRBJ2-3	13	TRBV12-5	CASGYRGSDTQYF
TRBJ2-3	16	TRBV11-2	CASSLVSGGYTDTQYF
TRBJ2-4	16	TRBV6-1	CASSAPGQGPRNIQYF
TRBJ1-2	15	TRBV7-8	CASSLGQGEYYGYTF
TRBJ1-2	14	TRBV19	CASSVGQGNYGYTF
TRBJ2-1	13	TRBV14	CASSYRLAGGQFF
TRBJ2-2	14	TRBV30	CAWSPGLNTGELFF
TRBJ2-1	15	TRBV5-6	CASSRPGTGGHEQFF
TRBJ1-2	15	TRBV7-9	CASSLEDRAGYGYTF
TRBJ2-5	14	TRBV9	CASSARTSEETQYF
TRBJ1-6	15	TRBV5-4	CASSSLDRENSPLHF
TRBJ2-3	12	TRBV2	CASSVTTDTQYF
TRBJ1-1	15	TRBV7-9	CASSPGQVVDTEAFF
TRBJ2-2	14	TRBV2	CASRRRANTGELFF
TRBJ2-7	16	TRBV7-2	CASSLSGTDKIYEQYF
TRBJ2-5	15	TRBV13	CASSLGRATKETQYF
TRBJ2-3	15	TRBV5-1	CASSRIAGTTDTQYF
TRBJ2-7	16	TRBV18	CASSLSTSGGAYEQYF
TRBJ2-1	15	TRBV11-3	CASSSSLSVYNEQFF